These 32 T cell receptor beta chains share one sample of origin, sequenced in a study of blood T cells in healthy people across ages. A J-beta primer mix and a sample-barcoded 5' primer were used in a second PCR of roughly 7 to 12 cycles. TCRdb passed the 5' RACE reads through MiXCR, listing each CDR3 protein once. The sample holds roughly 800,000 distinct CDR3 sequences; 50% to 65% are singletons and the top ten take approximately 40%. Sequenced material: blood. Receptors were obtained from a man older than 75 in good health.

The sample holds one count of this clonotype. The V gene is TRBV10-3, the J gene TRBJ1-4, with 10 nucleotides matching TRBD1. V was clipped by 11 bases and J by 2 bases; unmatched bases: 2. The CDR3 totals 13 residues. Germline lookup yields CDR1 ENHRY and CDR2 SYGVKD. CDR3: CAAGQGTNEKLFF. As DNA, the CDR3 is TGTGCCGCGGGACAGGGGACTAATGAAAAACTGTTTTTT.

The table lists this clonotype with a count of one. This chain connects TRBV9 to TRBJ1-2; 9 positions match TRBD1. The germline V gene has CDR1 SGDLS and CDR2 YYNGEE. V gave up 6 bases and J gave up 7 bases; unmatched junction bases: 19. The length of the CDR3 is 17 residues. The CDR3 nucleotides are TGTGCCAGCAACGACCCCGTGGGACAGGGCAGTGGGTCTGGCTACACCTTC. This encodes CASNDPVGQGSGSGYTF. The whole variable domain, remainder taken from reference TRBV9 and TRBJ1-2, is DSGVTQTPKHLITATGQRVTLRCSPRSGDLSVYWYQQSLDQGLQFLIQYYNGEERAKGNILERFSAQQFPDLHSELNLSSLELGDSALYFCASNDPVGQGSGSGYTFGSGTRLTVV.

A remark on this clonotype: One junction end disagrees with the germline gene, perhaps due to a read error. J is TRBJ2-2 and V is TRBV12-3 or TRBV12-4, with TRBD1 matching over 9 bases. The CDR3 has 15 residues. CDR3 sequence: CASAPTGGNIGELFF. CDR3 coding DNA: TGTGCTTCCGCCCCGACAGGGGGGAACATCGGGGAGCTGTTTTTT.

The chain uses TRBV27 and TRBJ1-4, with D unresolved. This CDR3 comprises 15 residues. Per germline, CDR1 MNHEY and CDR2 SMNVEV (reference sequence). V lost 6 bases and J 0 bases, leaving 11 bases between the germline ends. Here the CDR3 DNA reads TGTGCCAGCAGACCCGACTGGACAACTAATGAAAAACTGTTTTTT. Its translation is CASRPDWTTNEKLFF.

The chain recombines TRBV15 with TRBJ2-5, with D perhaps matching TRBD2 (6 bases). This CDR3 region has 14 residues. Trimming took 0 bases from V and 4 from J, leaving 9 bases between them. The germline gives CDR1 LNHNV, CDR2 YYDKDF (reference sequence). CDR3 protein: CATSRDLGGETQYF. The CDR3, as DNA: TGTGCCACCAGCAGAGATCTGGGGGGAGAGACCCAGTACTTC.

This clonotype was seen once. One junction end disagrees with the germline gene, perhaps due to a read error. The chain has TRBV6-2 or TRBV6-3 and TRBJ2-1; D may be TRBD1 or TRBD2 (5 bases each). Germline-derived CDR1 and CDR2 are MNHEY and SVGEGT. This CDR3 comprises 14 residues. CDR3 amino acids: CACSGRVVGREQFF. CDR3 DNA sequence: TGTGCCTGCAGCGGTCGGGTGGTGGGACGTGAGCAGTTCTTC.

In its sample, this clonotype was seen a few times. The V gene is TRBV5-1, the J gene TRBJ1-6, with D perhaps matching TRBD1 (6 bases). The CDR3 is 14 amino acids. V was trimmed by 3 bases and J by 6 bases, leaving 10 bases between them. Germline lookup yields CDR1 SGHRS and CDR2 YFSETQ. The CDR3 is CASSYRQANSPLHF. In DNA form, the CDR3 reads TGCGCCAGCAGCTACCGACAGGCTAATTCACCCCTCCACTTT.

The chain links TRBV20-1 to TRBJ2-7; TRBD2 is a possible D gene (5 bases). The CDR3 runs to 14 residues. Germline CDR1 is DFQATT and CDR2 is SNEGSKA (reference sequence). The V end lost 1 base, the J end lost 2 bases, and 12 bases lay between the germline ends. CDR3 loop: CSARAGSGAYEQYF. As DNA, the CDR3 is TGCAGTGCTAGAGCCGGCAGCGGAGCCTACGAGCAGTACTTC.

This sequence joins TRBV27 and TRBJ1-6; D might be TRBD1 (6 bases). The CDR3 runs 14 residues. CDR1 MNHEY and CDR2 SMNVEV come from the germline V gene (reference sequence). The V gene lost 5 bases and the J gene lost 9 bases, with 14 bases spanning the gap. CDR3 coding DNA: TGTGCCAGCAGTCCCCGGGGGGGCGGTTCACCCCTCCACTTT. Translation: CASSPRGGGSPLHF.

A few counts support this clonotype. The CDR3 sequence is CASSSRQTYQHEKLFF. The DNA for the CDR3 is TGTGCCAGCAGCTCCCGACAGACTTACCAACATGAAAAACTGTTTTTT. The V call is TRBV13, the J call TRBJ1-4, with D perhaps matching TRBD1 (5 bases). V lost 4 bases, J lost 6 bases, and 18 bases lay in between. This CDR3 contains 16 residues. Germline V gene sequence: CDR1 PRHDT, CDR2 FYEKMQ (reference sequence).

The CDR3 coding sequence is TGCAGCGTTGCCCCGGTCGGGAGGGAGCAGTACTTC. Its protein product is CSVAPVGREQYF. This sequence joins TRBV29-1 and TRBJ2-5; 8 bases fit TRBD2. There are 12 residues in the CDR3. Germline V gene data show CDR1 as SQVTM and CDR2 as ANQGSEA. V trimming: 4 bases; J trimming: 11 bases; junction bases outside the gene matches: 9.

With regard to this clonotype: This may come from a read error, since a much larger clone is one base off. The CDR3 coding sequence is TGTGTCAGCACCCCGGAGGGGGACGTGGACATTCAGTACTTC. Its protein product is CVSTPEGDVDIQYF. The J gene is TRBJ2-4, the V gene TRBV25-1, with D perhaps assigned TRBD1 or TRBD2 (6 bases each). Germline CDR1 MGHDK, CDR2 SYGVNS. The CDR3 is 14 residues long.

This clonotype appeared a few times. The J gene is TRBJ2-5, the V gene TRBV5-1; D might be TRBD2 (6 bases). The CDR3 covers 13 residues. The germline gives CDR1 SGHRS, CDR2 YFSETQ. The ends were cut back, 4 bases at V and 4 bases at J, with 11 bases in the middle. This CDR3 reads CASSPGRSETQYF. The CDR3, as DNA: TGCGCCAGCAGCCCCGGGAGATCAGAGACCCAGTACTTC.

This clonotype was seen a handful of times. This CDR3 reads CASSFPRTSGRVEHRYAYF. In nucleotides, the CDR3 is TGTGCCAGCAGCTTCCCCCGGACTAGCGGGAGGGTCGAGCACAGATACGCGTATTTT. This sequence joins TRBV7-9 and TRBJ2-3, with 15 bases fitting TRBD2. Germline V CDR1 and CDR2: SEHNR, FQNEAQ (reference sequence). V lost 3 bases to trimming and J lost 14 bases; unmatched junction nucleotides: 21. This CDR3 has 19 amino acids.

J is TRBJ2-1 and V is TRBV27, with D unclear. CDR3 length: 13 residues. From germline, CDR1 is MNHEY and CDR2 SMNVEV (reference sequence). Trimming shortened V by 5 bases and J by 9 bases, and 14 bases separated the two germline ends. For the CDR3, the DNA is TGTGCCAGCAGTGTAGGTCTCGACCTTGAGCAGTTCTTC. Its translation is CASSVGLDLEQFF.

The rearrangement joins TRBV7-3 to TRBJ2-3; a possible D gene is TRBD1 (6 bases). There are 14 residues in the CDR3. With 6 bases removed from V and 4 bases from J, the gap between germline ends came to 14 bases. Germline lookup yields CDR1 SGHTA and CDR2 FQGTGA. CDR3 in amino acids: CASRRTGLADTQYF. The CDR3 nucleotides are TGTGCCAGCAGAAGAACAGGGTTGGCAGATACGCAGTATTTT.

This clonotype has just a few counts. The genes are TRBV20-1 and TRBJ2-7, with 7 nucleotides matching TRBD2. The trim removed 7 bases at V and 3 bases at J, leaving 6 bases unmatched. Germline loops: CDR1 DFQATT, CDR2 SNEGSKA (reference sequence). This CDR3 is 12 amino acids long. CDR3 protein: CSGGGAGYEQYF. The CDR3 DNA sequence: TGCAGTGGGGGGGGAGCAGGCTACGAGCAGTACTTC.

This clonotype was seen at least ten times. One end of the junction fails to match germline, which may point to a read error. The rearrangement links TRBV5-1 to TRBJ2-7, with D possibly being TRBD1 or TRBD2 (5 bases each). There are 14 residues in the CDR3. Germline V CDR1 and CDR2: SGHRS, YFSETQ. CDR3 DNA sequence: TGTGCCAGCAGTCCTTCCGGGGCGGCCTACGAGCAGTACTTC. Protein: CASSPSGAAYEQYF. Drawing the rest from reference TRBV5-1 and TRBJ2-7, the complete variable domain is KAGVTQTPRYLIKTRGQQVTLSCSPISGHRSVSWYQQTPGQGLQFLFEYFSETQRNKGNFPGRFSGRQFSNSRSEMNVSTLELGDSALYLCASSPSGAAYEQYFGPGTRLTVT.

CDR3 DNA: TGCGCCAGCAGCTACGGACTAGCGGGGAGGGGCGAGCAGTACTTC. Protein product: CASSYGLAGRGEQYF. This chain joins TRBV5-1 and TRBJ2-7; 12 positions match TRBD2. CDR3 length equals 15 residues. The V and J ends lost 3 bases and 6 bases, in that order; junction bases with no gene match: 7. CDR1 is SGHRS and CDR2 is YFSETQ in the germline V gene.

The chain is built from TRBV6-5 and TRBJ2-7; TRBD1 or TRBD2 may be the D gene (5 bases each). Per germline, CDR1 MNHEY and CDR2 SVGAGI. V shed 3 bases and J shed 1 base, with 13 bases lying between them. The CDR3 consists of 15 residues. CDR3 loop: CASSYSAGMSYEQYF. In DNA, the CDR3 is TGTGCCAGCAGTTATAGCGCAGGGATGTCCTACGAGCAGTACTTC.

J is TRBJ2-5 and V is TRBV29-1, with TRBD2 matching over 8 bases. After removal of 6 bases from V and 4 bases from J, the junction contained 10 bases not matched to a gene. CDR3 size: 14 residues. The germline V gene has CDR1 SQVTM and CDR2 ANQGSEA. Here the CDR3 DNA reads TGCAGCGTCTTGGGTAAGCGGGAGTCAGAGACCCAGTACTTC. Protein sequence: CSVLGKRESETQYF.

This sequence joins TRBV4-1 and TRBJ2-6, with 8 bases that match TRBD1. This CDR3 is 18 amino acids long. V lost 4 bases, J lost 0 bases, and 8 bases stayed unmatched. Germline values: CDR1 MGHRA, CDR2 YSYEKL. The CDR3: CASSLQTGASSGANVLTF. CDR3 sequence (DNA): TGCGCCAGCAGCCTCCAGACAGGGGCTAGCTCTGGGGCCAACGTCCTGACTTTC.

The chain has TRBV6-7 and TRBJ1-1, with TRBD1 matching over 8 bases. TRBV6-7 is annotated as an ORF whose role is uncertain. Germline trimming cut 2 bases from V and 2 bases from J; bases unmatched to any gene: 16. This CDR3 contains 19 residues. CDR3: CASSYNSPAQQGGNTEAFF. The CDR3 region has the DNA TGTGCCAGCAGTTACAACTCACCTGCCCAACAGGGGGGAAACACTGAAGCTTTCTTT.

This clonotype is a singleton in its sample. The V gene is TRBV29-1, the J gene TRBJ2-1; 7 positions match TRBD1. In germline, CDR1 is SQVTM, CDR2 ANQGSEA. The length of the CDR3 is 14 residues. J was trimmed by 4 bases and V by 3 bases; bases with no gene match: 6. This chain's CDR3 is CSVDKQGIYNEQFF. The CDR3 coding sequence is TGCAGCGTTGACAAACAGGGGATATACAATGAGCAGTTCTTC.

The gene calls are TRBV5-1 and TRBJ2-3; TRBD1 matches 8 bases. The CDR3 spans 16 residues. Germline V lookup: CDR1 SGHRS, CDR2 YFSETQ. V was pared by 0 bases and J by 0 bases, with 3 bases of the junction left unmatched. CDR3: CASSLGDRRSTDTQYF. Here the CDR3 DNA reads TGCGCCAGCAGCTTGGGGGACAGGCGAAGCACAGATACGCAGTATTTT.

The V gene is TRBV21-1, the J gene TRBJ1-2; the D call in the table, TRBD1, was not verified against the DNA. TRBV21-1 represents a pseudogene. The CDR3 has 13 amino acids. The CDR3 protein is CAPRGQGESGYTF. The CDR3 DNA follows: TGTGCCCCTCGGGGACAGGGGGAGTCTGGCTACACCTTC.

This clonotype was counted ten times or more. The chain has TRBV20-1 and TRBJ2-7, with 9 bases aligning to TRBD1. After removal of 4 bases from V and 5 bases from J, the junction contained 9 bases not matched to a gene. The CDR3 covers 14 residues. Germline values: CDR1 DFQATT, CDR2 SNEGSKA (reference sequence). CDR3 in DNA: TGCAGTGCTACCCGCCGGGACAGGGCCCACGAGCAGTACTTC. It specifies CSATRRDRAHEQYF.

The chain has TRBV9 and TRBJ2-1; D is perhaps TRBD1 or TRBD2 (6 bases each). Germline CDR1 SGDLS, CDR2 YYNGEE. The CDR3 has 15 amino acids. The V end lost 6 bases, the J end lost 4 bases, and 17 bases lay between the germline ends. The CDR3 nucleotides are TGTGCCAGCACTCGGGGGCCAGGTCATTACAATGAGCAGTTCTTC. Amino acid sequence: CASTRGPGHYNEQFF.

The rearrangement uses TRBV12-3 or TRBV12-4 and TRBJ2-1; TRBD2 matches 13 bases. The CDR3 is made up of 15 amino acids. Losses at the gene ends were 7 bases for V and 8 bases for J; bases not matched to a gene: 8. CDR3: CASTLLAGGIDEQFF. The DNA of the CDR3 is TGTGCCAGCACCCTACTAGCGGGAGGGATTGATGAGCAGTTCTTC.

The chain links TRBV5-5 to TRBJ1-4; TRBD1 might be the D (5 bases). CDR1 and CDR2 (germline): SGHKS, YYEKEE (reference sequence). This CDR3 contains 13 residues. Deletions cut 0 bases from V and 7 bases from J, with 7 bases between. The CDR3 DNA is TGTGCCAGCAGCTTGGTCAGGGTTGAAAAACTGTTTTTT. It encodes CASSLVRVEKLFF.

This clonotype has a handful of counts. The chain is built from TRBV5-1 and TRBJ1-1; 8 bases align to TRBD1. This CDR3 is built from 14 residues. V gave up 5 bases and J gave up 5 bases; unmatched junction bases: 8. Per the germline V gene, CDR1 is SGHRS and CDR2 is YFSETQ. As DNA, the CDR3 is TGCGCCAGCAGTCTGACAGGGGTTGATACTGAAGCTTTCTTT. Its translation: CASSLTGVDTEAFF.

V usage is TRBV12-3 or TRBV12-4 and J usage is TRBJ1-2; TRBD1 is a possible D gene (6 bases). V was trimmed by 6 bases and J by 7 bases, leaving 18 bases between them. CDR3 size: 14 residues. DNA for the CDR3: TGTGCCAGCAGACGACAGGCGACGGGGAGTGGCTACACCTTC. It encodes CASRRQATGSGYTF.